The source of this TCR beta chain is a study of cytomegalovirus exposure and HLA in healthy donors. The CDR3 consists of 15 residues. V gave up 5 bases and J gave up 2 bases; unmatched junction bases: 5. CDR1 is SGHVS and CDR2 is FNYEAQ in the germline V gene. The PCR ran on 60 Vbeta and 13 Jbeta primers. Sequencing used immunoSEQ multiplex PCR; TCRdb keeps in-frame clones, though not all of them. Of more than 150,000 clones in the sample, more than 70% were seen once. This clone was found once. Its specificity is not known. Overall study results and limits: Associated with cytomegalovirus, according to the listing, were 150 to 200 TCR beta chains.

The chain recombines TRBV7-6 with TRBJ1-2, with TRBD1 identical over 10 bases. The clonotype originates from a woman aged 40 to 50 in good health and CMV-seropositive. The sample consisted of PBMCs. The CDR3: CASSLGQGGNYGYTF. The CDR3, as DNA: TGTGCCAGCAGCCTAGGACAGGGGGGAAACTATGGCTACACCTTC. The full variable domain, rest sourced from reference TRBV7-6 and TRBJ1-2, is GAGVSQSPRYKVTKRGQDVALRCDPISGHVSLYWYRQALGQGPEFLTYFNYEAQQDKSGLPNDRFSAERPEGSISTLTIQRTEQRDSAMYRCASSLGQGGNYGYTFGSGTRLTVV.